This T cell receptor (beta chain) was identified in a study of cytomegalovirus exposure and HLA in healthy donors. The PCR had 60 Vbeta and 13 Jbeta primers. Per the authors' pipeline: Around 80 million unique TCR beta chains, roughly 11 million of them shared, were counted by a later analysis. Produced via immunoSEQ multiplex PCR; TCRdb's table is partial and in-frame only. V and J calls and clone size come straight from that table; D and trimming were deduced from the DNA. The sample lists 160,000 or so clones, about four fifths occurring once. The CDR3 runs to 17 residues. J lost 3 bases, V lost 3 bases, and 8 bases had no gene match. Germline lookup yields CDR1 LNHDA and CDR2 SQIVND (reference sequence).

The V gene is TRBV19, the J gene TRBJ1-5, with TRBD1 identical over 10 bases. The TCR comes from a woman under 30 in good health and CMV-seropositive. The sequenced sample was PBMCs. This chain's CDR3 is CASSMGAGTGDNQPQHF. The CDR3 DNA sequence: TGTGCCAGTAGTATGGGGGCCGGGACAGGGGACAATCAGCCCCAGCATTTT.